The 23 T cell receptor beta chains below were found in one sample sequenced in a study of blood T cell repertoires in COVID-19. Clones were sequenced by immunoSEQ multiplex PCR, and TCRdb holds only the in-frame ones, with some missing. This repertoire shows approximately 250,000 clones, about 83% found once; its top ten account for 5.5%. The sequenced sample consisted of peripheral blood. Receptors originate from a human donor in a cohort sampled during active COVID-19.

The chain links TRBV6-5 to TRBJ2-1; the D is unclear. This CDR3 is built from 15 residues. Per the germline V gene, CDR1 is MNHEY and CDR2 is SVGAGI. V was clipped by 8 bases and J by 0 bases, with 14 bases between them. CDR3 coding DNA: TGTGCCAGCCCAAAGTCGGAGAGCTCCTACAATGAGCAGTTCTTC. Its translation: CASPKSESSYNEQFF.

This chain connects TRBV30 to TRBJ2-7; no reliable D call. V dropped 1 base and J dropped 2 bases, with 6 bases sitting between them. CDR1 GTSNPN and CDR2 SVGIG come from the germline V gene (reference sequence). CDR3 length equals 12 residues. The CDR3 spells CAWSDRTYEQYF. CDR3 DNA: TGTGCCTGGAGTGACAGAACCTACGAGCAGTACTTC.

The J gene is TRBJ2-2, the V gene TRBV30; possible D gene TRBD1, 5 bases. Germline loops: CDR1 GTSNPN, CDR2 SVGIG (reference sequence). The length of the CDR3 is 14 residues. Trimming shortened V by 0 bases and J by 3 bases, and 8 bases separated the two germline ends. The CDR3 protein is CAWSVGADTGELFF. Here the CDR3 DNA reads TGTGCCTGGAGTGTAGGGGCGGACACCGGGGAGCTGTTTTTT. The whole variable domain, remainder taken from reference TRBV30 and TRBJ2-2, is SQTIHQWPATLVQPVGSPLSLECTVEGTSNPNLYWYRQAAGRGLQLLFYSVGIGQISSEVPQNLSASRPQDRQFILSSKKLLLSDSGFYLCAWSVGADTGELFFGEGSRLTVL.

The V and J genes are TRBV5-1 and TRBJ1-2, with D possibly matching TRBD1 (5 bases). Germline CDR1 is SGHRS and CDR2 is YFSETQ. Trimming took 0 bases from V and 4 from J, leaving 13 bases between them. CDR3 length: 15 amino acids. The DNA of the CDR3 is TGCGCCAGCAGCTTGGGACAGACTTCTGGCTATGGCTACACCTTC. It codes for CASSLGQTSGYGYTF.

The chain links TRBV12-3 or TRBV12-4 to TRBJ2-5; 7 nucleotides line up with TRBD1. V lost 5 bases and J lost 5; bases outside the gene matches: 5. This CDR3 has 13 amino acids. The CDR3 bases are TGTGCCAGCAGTCCCGGGACAGTGGAGACCCAGTACTTC. This translates into CASSPGTVETQYF.

Notes on this clone: The sample has other DNA sequences that encode this CDR3 too. This sequence joins TRBV28 and TRBJ2-1; TRBD2 is a possible D gene (5 bases). CDR1 is MDHEN and CDR2 is SYDVKM in the germline V gene. The CDR3 is 14 amino acids. The V end lost 5 bases, the J end lost 1 base, and 9 bases lay between the germline ends. The CDR3 DNA reads TGTGCCAGCAGTATGGACTCATCCTACAATGAGCAGTTCTTC. This encodes CASSMDSSYNEQFF.

V and J are TRBV18 and TRBJ2-1, with 8 bases identical to TRBD2. Germline V gene data show CDR1 as KGHSH and CDR2 as LQKENI. After removal of 6 bases from V and 4 bases from J, the junction contained 8 bases not matched to a gene. CDR3 length equals 15 residues. The CDR3 loop reads CASSAGAGGYNEQFF. In DNA, the CDR3 is TGTGCCAGCTCGGCCGGGGCGGGGGGATACAATGAGCAGTTCTTC.

Concerning this clone itself: Other DNA sequences in this specimen translate into the identical CDR3. CDR3 sequence reads: CASSLGQGRTGELFF. As DNA, the CDR3 is TGTGCCAGCAGCTTAGGGCAGGGCAGGACCGGGGAGCTGTTTTTT. The chain links TRBV7-2 to TRBJ2-2; TRBD1 is a possible D gene (5 bases). Trimming stripped 1 base from V and 5 bases from J, with 11 bases between. This CDR3 is built from 15 residues. Germline V gives CDR1 SGHTA, CDR2 FQGNSA. Full variable domain (missing parts from reference TRBV7-2 and TRBJ2-2): GAGVSQSPSNKVTEKGKDVELRCDPISGHTALYWYRQSLGQGLEFLIYFQGNSAPDKSGLPSDRFSAERTGGSVSTLTIQRTQQEDSAVYLCASSLGQGRTGELFFGEGSRLTVL.

The chain employs TRBV10-3 and TRBJ2-1; D is perhaps TRBD2 (6 bases). V dropped 4 bases and J dropped 1 base, with 14 bases sitting between them. CDR3 size: 16 residues. Per germline, CDR1 ENHRY and CDR2 SYGVKD. This CDR3 is CAISVTSTGSYNEQFF. DNA for the CDR3: TGTGCCATCAGTGTTACTAGCACTGGATCCTACAATGAGCAGTTCTTC.

V usage is TRBV4-2 and J usage is TRBJ2-5; 11 bases fit TRBD2. This CDR3 is 16 amino acids long. Trimming took 4 bases from V and 0 from J; bases not matched to a gene: 4. From germline, CDR1 is LGHNA and CDR2 YNFKEQ. The CDR3 is CASSPTSGSYQETQYF. CDR3 in DNA: TGTGCCAGCAGCCCAACTAGCGGGAGCTACCAAGAGACCCAGTACTTC.

The gene calls are TRBV29-1 and TRBJ1-1; 11 bases line up with TRBD1. CDR1 and CDR2 (germline): SQVTM, ANQGSEA. The CDR3 runs 13 residues. Germline trimming cut 7 bases from V and 4 bases from J; bases unmatched to any gene: 5. CDR3 sequence: CSARTGGITEAFF. The CDR3 DNA reads as TGCAGCGCCCGGACAGGGGGCATCACTGAAGCTTTCTTT. The whole variable domain, remainder taken from reference TRBV29-1 and TRBJ1-1, is SAVISQKPSRDICQRGTSLTIQCQVDSQVTMMFWYRQQPGQSLTLIATANQGSEATYESGFVIDKFPISRPNLTFSTLTVSNMSPEDSSIYLCSARTGGITEAFFGQGTRLTVV.

The chain employs TRBV6-5 and TRBJ2-3; 12 bases line up with TRBD2. Per germline, CDR1 MNHEY and CDR2 SVGAGI. The V segment lost 11 bases and the J segment 3 bases; nucleotides outside the gene matches: 9. This CDR3 is built from 15 residues. For the CDR3, the DNA is TGTGCCGGGTCTAGCGGGGGGGCCGGTACAGATACGCAGTATTTT. Amino acids: CAGSSGGAGTDTQYF.

The J gene is TRBJ2-5, the V gene TRBV10-3; the D gene is possibly TRBD2 (6 bases). The CDR3 length is 13 residues. Between the trimmed V and J ends, which lost 6 bases and 1 base, there was a span of 9 bases. The germline V gene encodes CDR1 ENHRY and CDR2 SYGVKD. The CDR3, as DNA: TGTGCCATCAGACGGGACTCCCAAGAGACCCAGTACTTC. Its translation: CAIRRDSQETQYF.

The gene calls are TRBV25-1 and TRBJ2-3, with 8 bases aligning to TRBD1. Germline assignment: CDR1 MGHDK and CDR2 SYGVNS. V shed 4 bases and J 6 bases; nucleotides not matched to a gene: 3. The CDR3 is 13 amino acids. The CDR3 is CASSGQGMDTQYF. In DNA, the CDR3 is TGTGCCAGCAGTGGACAGGGGATGGATACGCAGTATTTT. The full variable domain, completed using reference TRBV25-1 and TRBJ2-3, is EADIYQTPRYLVIGTGKKITLECSQTMGHDKMYWYQQDPGMELHLIHYSYGVNSTEKGDLSSESTVSRIRTEHFPLTLESARPSHTSQYLCASSGQGMDTQYFGPGTRLTVL.

The V gene is TRBV27, the J gene TRBJ2-3; D call uncertain. V was clipped by 3 bases and J by 1 base, with 8 bases between them. The CDR3 consists of 14 residues. From germline, CDR1 is MNHEY and CDR2 SMNVEV (reference sequence). CDR3 DNA: TGTGCCAGCAGTTTTTGGCTAGGCACAGATACGCAGTATTTT. This sequence encodes CASSFWLGTDTQYF.

For the CDR3, the DNA is TGTGCCTGGAGTGTACCAGGAGGCGGCCAAGAGACCCAGTACTTC. Encoded protein: CAWSVPGGGQETQYF. The chain links TRBV30 to TRBJ2-5; maybe TRBD2 (5 bases). Germline CDR1 reads GTSNPN; CDR2 reads SVGIG (reference sequence). Trimming took 0 bases from V and 1 from J, leaving 12 bases between them. This CDR3 region has 15 residues.

The V gene is TRBV19, the J gene TRBJ2-2; 9 bases line up with TRBD1. The CDR3 covers 15 residues. Germline V CDR1 and CDR2: LNHDA, SQIVND (reference sequence). J gave up 1 base and V 6 bases, and 3 bases lay outside the gene matches. This CDR3 is CASRRGQGNTGELFF. CDR3 DNA: TGTGCCAGTAGGAGGGGACAGGGGAACACCGGGGAGCTGTTTTTT. The full variable domain, with the rest looked up from reference TRBV19 and TRBJ2-2, is DGGITQSPKYLFRKEGQNVTLSCEQNLNHDAMYWYRQDPGQGLRLIYYSQIVNDFQKGDIAEGYSVSREKKESFPLTVTSAQKNPTAFYLCASRRGQGNTGELFFGEGSRLTVL.

This chain links TRBV18 with TRBJ1-5; D not certain. The CDR3 is made up of 14 amino acids. Per germline, CDR1 KGHSH and CDR2 LQKENI. Trimming took off 3 bases at V and 6 bases at J, with 12 bases between the two ends. CDR3 nucleotides: TGTGCCAGCTCACCTGGGCAGGTGGGTCAGCCCCAGCATTTT. Protein product: CASSPGQVGQPQHF.

This clone was seen only a few times. The CDR3 sequence is CASSLAGEGINTGELFF. CDR3 nucleotide sequence: TGTGCCAGCAGCTTAGCAGGGGAGGGGATCAACACCGGGGAGCTGTTTTTT. This chain uses TRBV7-9 with TRBJ2-2; 7 bases agree with TRBD2. The J segment lost 2 bases and the V segment lost 0 bases, leaving 6 bases of the junction unmatched. The germline gives CDR1 SEHNR, CDR2 FQNEAQ (reference sequence). This CDR3 is 17 amino acids long. Variable domain in full (rest from reference TRBV7-9 and TRBJ2-2): DTGVSQNPRHKITKRGQNVTFRCDPISEHNRLYWYRQTLGQGPEFLTYFQNEAQLEKSRLLSDRFSAERPKGSFSTLEIQRTEQGDSAMYLCASSLAGEGINTGELFFGEGSRLTVL.

The rearrangement links TRBV30 to TRBJ2-2; TRBD2 matches 7 bases. Looked up from germline, CDR1 is GTSNPN and CDR2 is SVGIG (reference sequence). V trimming: 4 bases; J trimming: 4 bases; junction bases outside the gene matches: 3. CDR3 size: 13 residues. CDR3 loop: CAWKPSGTGELFF. CDR3 nucleotides: TGTGCCTGGAAGCCTAGCGGCACCGGGGAGCTGTTTTTT. Full variable domain (remainder filled in from reference TRBV30 and TRBJ2-2): SQTIHQWPATLVQPVGSPLSLECTVEGTSNPNLYWYRQAAGRGLQLLFYSVGIGQISSEVPQNLSASRPQDRQFILSSKKLLLSDSGFYLCAWKPSGTGELFFGEGSRLTVL.

This chain connects TRBV11-1 to TRBJ2-1; 9 bases are a match to TRBD1. The CDR3 has 15 amino acids. CDR1 is SGHAT and CDR2 is FQDESV in the germline V gene (reference sequence). Trimming cost V 1 base and J 9 bases; bases outside gene matches: 7. The CDR3 loop reads CASSLGGQGIPEQFF. In nucleotides, the CDR3 is TGTGCCAGCAGCTTAGGGGGACAGGGTATCCCTGAGCAGTTCTTC.

CDR3 sequence (DNA): TGCGCCAGCAGCTTGCAGATGAACACTGAAGCTTTCTTT. Protein product: CASSLQMNTEAFF. This chain links TRBV5-1 with TRBJ1-1; D gene uncertain. Deletions cut 1 base from V and 0 bases from J, with 4 bases between. CDR3 length: 13 amino acids. Per the germline V gene, CDR1 is SGHRS and CDR2 is YFSETQ.

The chain is built from TRBV7-2 and TRBJ2-1; TRBD1 is a possible D gene (6 bases). The CDR3 has 15 residues. With 0 bases removed from V and 9 bases from J, the gap between germline ends came to 15 bases. Germline CDR1 is SGHTA and CDR2 is FQGNSA. The DNA for the CDR3 is TGTGCCAGCAGCTTAGCGCACCAGGGGAAAAGTGAGCAGTTCTTC. This codes for CASSLAHQGKSEQFF.